Below, one T cell receptor beta chain is given with its context. The antigen is not known. The CDR3 extends over 16 amino acids. The germline V gene has CDR1 MNHEY and CDR2 SVGEGT. Each CDR3 protein gets one entry in TCRdb, which reprocessed the 5' RACE reads and gives no DNA. This table holds some 410,000 distinct CDR3 sequences. These data originate in a study of T cells expressing NK-cell markers. Overall study findings and caveats: Questions lingered over whether expanded NKG2C+ T cell clones were HCMV-specific. These clonotypes, the leaders elsewhere, also led the CD3+CD56-NKG2C+ fraction in several donors.

The source is a woman between 18 and 69 years old in good health. This rearrangement joins TRBV6-2 or TRBV6-3 to TRBJ1-3; the D gene TCRdb calls, TRBD1, cannot be checked with no DNA. What was sequenced was blood T cells: a sorted CD56 or NKG2C T cell subset, CD4+ or CD8+ T cells, or bulk PBMC T cells (not recorded which). The CDR3 sequence is CASSYSYRTPGNTIYF.